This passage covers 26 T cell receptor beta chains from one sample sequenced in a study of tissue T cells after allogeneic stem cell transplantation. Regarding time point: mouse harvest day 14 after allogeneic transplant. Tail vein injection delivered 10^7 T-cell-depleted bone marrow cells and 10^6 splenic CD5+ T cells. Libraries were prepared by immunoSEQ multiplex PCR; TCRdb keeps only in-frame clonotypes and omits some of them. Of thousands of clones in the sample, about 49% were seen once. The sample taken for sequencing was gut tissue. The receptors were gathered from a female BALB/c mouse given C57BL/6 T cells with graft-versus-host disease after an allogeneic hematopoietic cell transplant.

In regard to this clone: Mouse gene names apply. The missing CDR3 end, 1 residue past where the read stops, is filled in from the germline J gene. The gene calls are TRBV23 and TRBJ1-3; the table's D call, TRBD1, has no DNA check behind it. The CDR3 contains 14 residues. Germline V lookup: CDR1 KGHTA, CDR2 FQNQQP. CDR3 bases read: TGCTCCAGCAGTCAAACAGGGACTGGAAATACGCTCTAT. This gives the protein CSSSQTGTGNTLY. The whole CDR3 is CSSSQTGTGNTLYF.

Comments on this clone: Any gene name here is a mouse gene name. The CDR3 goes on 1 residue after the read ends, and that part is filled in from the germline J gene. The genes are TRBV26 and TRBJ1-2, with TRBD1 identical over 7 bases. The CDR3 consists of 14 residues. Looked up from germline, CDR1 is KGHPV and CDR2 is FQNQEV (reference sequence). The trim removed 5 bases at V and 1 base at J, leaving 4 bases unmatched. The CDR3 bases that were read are TGTGCCAGCAGTTTCCGGGACAGAAACTCCGACTACACC. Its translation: CASSFRDRNSDYT. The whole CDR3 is CASSFRDRNSDYTF.

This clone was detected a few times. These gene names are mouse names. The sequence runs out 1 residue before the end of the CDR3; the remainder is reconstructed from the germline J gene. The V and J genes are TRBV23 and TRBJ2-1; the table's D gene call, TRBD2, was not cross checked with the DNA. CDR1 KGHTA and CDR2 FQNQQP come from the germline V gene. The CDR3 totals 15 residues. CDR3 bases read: TGCTCCAGCAGTTCGGACTGGGGGCCTTATGCTGAGCAGTTC. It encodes CSSSSDWGPYAEQF. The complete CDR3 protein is CSSSSDWGPYAEQFF.

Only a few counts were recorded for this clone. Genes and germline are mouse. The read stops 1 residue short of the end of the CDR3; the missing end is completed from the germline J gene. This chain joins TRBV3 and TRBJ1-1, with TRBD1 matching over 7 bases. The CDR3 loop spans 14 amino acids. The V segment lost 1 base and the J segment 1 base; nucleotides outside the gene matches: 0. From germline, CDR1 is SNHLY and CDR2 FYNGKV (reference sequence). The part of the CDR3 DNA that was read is TGTGCCAGCAGCTTAGGACAGGGAAACACAGAAGTCTTC. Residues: CASSLGQGNTEVF. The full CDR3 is CASSLGQGNTEVFF.

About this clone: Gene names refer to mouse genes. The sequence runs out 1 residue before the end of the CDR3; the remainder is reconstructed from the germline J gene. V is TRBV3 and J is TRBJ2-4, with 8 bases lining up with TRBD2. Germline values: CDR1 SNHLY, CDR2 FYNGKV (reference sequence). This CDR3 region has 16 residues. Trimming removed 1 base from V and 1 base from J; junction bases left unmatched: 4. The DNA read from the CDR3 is TGTGCCAGCAGCTTAGAGGGGGGGGCGCGTCAAAACACCTTGTAC. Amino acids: CASSLEGGARQNTLY. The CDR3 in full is CASSLEGGARQNTLYF.

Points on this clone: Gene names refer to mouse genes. CDR3 DNA (partial): TGTGCCAGCAGTATTGGGACAGACTCCTATGAACAGTAC. Translation gives CASSIGTDSYEQY. The full CDR3 protein is CASSIGTDSYEQYF. The chain carries TRBV19 and TRBJ2-7; 7 nucleotides align to TRBD1. The read gets to within 1 residue of the CDR3 end, and the germline J gene fills in the rest. V was pared by 2 bases and J by 0 bases, with 2 bases of the junction left unmatched. This CDR3 has 14 residues. Germline CDR1 reads FNHDT; CDR2 reads SITEND (reference sequence).

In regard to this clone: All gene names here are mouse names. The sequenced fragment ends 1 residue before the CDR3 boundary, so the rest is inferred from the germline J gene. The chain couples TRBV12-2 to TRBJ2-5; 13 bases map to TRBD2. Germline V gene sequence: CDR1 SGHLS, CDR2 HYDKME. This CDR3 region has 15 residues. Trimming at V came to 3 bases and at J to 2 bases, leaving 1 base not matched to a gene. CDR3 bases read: TGTGCCAGCTCTGGACTGGGGGGGCGCCAAGACACCCAGTAC. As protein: CASSGLGGRQDTQY. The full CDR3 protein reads CASSGLGGRQDTQYF.

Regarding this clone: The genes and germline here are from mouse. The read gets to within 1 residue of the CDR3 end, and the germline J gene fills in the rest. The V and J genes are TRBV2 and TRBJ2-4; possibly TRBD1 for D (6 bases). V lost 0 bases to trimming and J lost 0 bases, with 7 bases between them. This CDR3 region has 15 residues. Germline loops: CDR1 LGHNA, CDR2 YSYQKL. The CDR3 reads CASSQDRGSQNTLYF. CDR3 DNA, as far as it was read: TGTGCCAGCAGCCAAGACAGGGGCAGTCAAAACACCTTGTAC. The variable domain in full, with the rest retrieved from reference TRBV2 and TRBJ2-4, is DPKIIQKPKYLVAVTGSEKILICEQYLGHNAMYWYRQSAKKPLEFMFSYSYQKLMDNQTASSRFQPQSSKKNHLDLQITALKPDDSATYFCASSQDRGSQNTLYFGAGTRLSVL.

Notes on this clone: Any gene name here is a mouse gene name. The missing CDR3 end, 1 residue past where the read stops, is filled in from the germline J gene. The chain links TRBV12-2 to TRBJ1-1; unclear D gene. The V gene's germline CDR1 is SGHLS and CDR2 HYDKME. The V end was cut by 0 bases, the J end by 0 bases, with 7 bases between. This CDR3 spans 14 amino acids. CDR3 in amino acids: CASSLTGANTEVFF. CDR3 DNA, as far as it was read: TGTGCCAGCTCTCTCACCGGTGCAAACACAGAAGTCTTC.

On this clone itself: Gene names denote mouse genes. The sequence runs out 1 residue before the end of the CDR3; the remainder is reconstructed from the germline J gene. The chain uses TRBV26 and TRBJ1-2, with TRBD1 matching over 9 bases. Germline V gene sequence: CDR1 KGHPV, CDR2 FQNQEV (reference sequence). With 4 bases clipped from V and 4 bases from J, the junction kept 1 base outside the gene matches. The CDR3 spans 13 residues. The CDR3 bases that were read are TGTGCCAGCAGTCCGACAGGGGGCTCCGACTACACC. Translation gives CASSPTGGSDYT. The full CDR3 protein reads CASSPTGGSDYTF.

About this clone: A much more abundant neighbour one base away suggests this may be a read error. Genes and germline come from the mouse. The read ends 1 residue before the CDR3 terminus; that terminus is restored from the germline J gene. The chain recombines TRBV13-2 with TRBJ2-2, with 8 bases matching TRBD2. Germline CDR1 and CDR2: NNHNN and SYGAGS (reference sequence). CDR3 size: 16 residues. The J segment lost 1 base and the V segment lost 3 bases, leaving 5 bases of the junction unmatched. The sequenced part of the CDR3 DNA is TGTGCCAGCGGTGGGGGACTGGCCCTAAACACCGGGCAGCTCTAC. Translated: CASGGGLALNTGQLY. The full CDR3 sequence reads CASGGGLALNTGQLYF.

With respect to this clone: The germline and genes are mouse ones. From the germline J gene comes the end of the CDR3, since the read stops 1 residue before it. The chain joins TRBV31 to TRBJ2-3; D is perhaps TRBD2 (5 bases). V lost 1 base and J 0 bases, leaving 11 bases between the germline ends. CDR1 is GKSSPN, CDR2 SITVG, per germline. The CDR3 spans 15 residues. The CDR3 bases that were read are TGTGCCTGGAGTCCCGCCTGGGCTAGTGCAGAAACGCTGTAT. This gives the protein CAWSPAWASAETLY. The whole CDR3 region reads CAWSPAWASAETLYF.

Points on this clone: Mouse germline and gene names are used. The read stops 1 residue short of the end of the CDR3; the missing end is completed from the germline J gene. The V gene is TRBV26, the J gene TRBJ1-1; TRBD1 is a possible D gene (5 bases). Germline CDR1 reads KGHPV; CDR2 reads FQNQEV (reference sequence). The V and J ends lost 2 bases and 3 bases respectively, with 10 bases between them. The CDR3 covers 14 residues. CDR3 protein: CASSLTRGDTEVFF. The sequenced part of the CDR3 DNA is TGTGCCAGCAGTCTGACTCGGGGGGACACAGAAGTCTTC.

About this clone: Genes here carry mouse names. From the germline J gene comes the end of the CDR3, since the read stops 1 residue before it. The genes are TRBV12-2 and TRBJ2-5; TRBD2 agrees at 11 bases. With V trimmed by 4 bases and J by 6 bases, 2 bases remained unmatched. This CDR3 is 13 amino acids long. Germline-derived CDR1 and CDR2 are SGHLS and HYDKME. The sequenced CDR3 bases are TGTGCCAGCTCCCGGGACTGGGGGGACACCCAGTAC. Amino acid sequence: CASSRDWGDTQY. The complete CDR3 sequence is CASSRDWGDTQYF.

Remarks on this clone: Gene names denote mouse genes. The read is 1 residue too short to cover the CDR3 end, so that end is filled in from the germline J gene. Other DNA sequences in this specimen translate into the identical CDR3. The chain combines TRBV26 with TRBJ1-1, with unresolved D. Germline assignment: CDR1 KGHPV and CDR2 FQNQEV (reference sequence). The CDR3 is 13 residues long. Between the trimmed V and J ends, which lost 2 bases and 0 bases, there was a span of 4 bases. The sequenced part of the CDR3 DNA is TGTGCCAGCAGTCTGAGCGCAAACACAGAAGTCTTC. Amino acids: CASSLSANTEVF. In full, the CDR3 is CASSLSANTEVFF.

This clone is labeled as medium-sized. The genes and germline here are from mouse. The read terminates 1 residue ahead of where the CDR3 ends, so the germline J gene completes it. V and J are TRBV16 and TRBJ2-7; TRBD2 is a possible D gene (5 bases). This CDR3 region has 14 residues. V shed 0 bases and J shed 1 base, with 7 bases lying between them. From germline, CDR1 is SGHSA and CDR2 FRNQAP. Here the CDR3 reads CASSLDMGSYEQYF. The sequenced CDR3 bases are TGTGCAAGCAGCTTAGATATGGGGTCCTATGAACAGTAC.

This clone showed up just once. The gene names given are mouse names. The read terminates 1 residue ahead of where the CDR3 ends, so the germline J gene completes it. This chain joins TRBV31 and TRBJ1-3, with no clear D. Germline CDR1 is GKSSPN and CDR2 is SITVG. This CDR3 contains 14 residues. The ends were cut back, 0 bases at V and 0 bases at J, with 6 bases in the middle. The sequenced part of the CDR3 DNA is TGTGCCTGGAGTCTAGGCTCTTCTGGAAATACGCTCTAT. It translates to CAWSLGSSGNTLY. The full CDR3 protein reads CAWSLGSSGNTLYF.

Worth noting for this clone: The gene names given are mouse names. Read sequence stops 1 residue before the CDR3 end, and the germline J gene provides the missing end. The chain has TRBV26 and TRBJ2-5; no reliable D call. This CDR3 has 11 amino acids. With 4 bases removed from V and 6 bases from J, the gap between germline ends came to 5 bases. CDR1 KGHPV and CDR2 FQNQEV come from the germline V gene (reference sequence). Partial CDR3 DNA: TGTGCCAGCAGTCCAAGGGACACCCAGTAC. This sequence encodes CASSPRDTQY. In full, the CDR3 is CASSPRDTQYF.

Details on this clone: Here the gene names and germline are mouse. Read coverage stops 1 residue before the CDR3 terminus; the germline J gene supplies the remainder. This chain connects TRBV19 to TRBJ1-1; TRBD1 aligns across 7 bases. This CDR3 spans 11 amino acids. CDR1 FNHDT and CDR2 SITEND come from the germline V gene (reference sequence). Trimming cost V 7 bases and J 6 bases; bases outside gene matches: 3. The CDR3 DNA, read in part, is TGTGCCAGCGCTACAGGGGCAGAAGTCTTC. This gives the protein CASATGAEVF. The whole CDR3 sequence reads CASATGAEVFF. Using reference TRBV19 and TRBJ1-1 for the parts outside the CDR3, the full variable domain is GGIITQTPKFLIGQEGQKLTLKCQQNFNHDTMYWYRQDSGKGLRLIYYSITENDLQKGDLSEGYDASREKKSSFSLTVTSAQKNEMAVFLCASATGAEVFFGKGTRLTVV.

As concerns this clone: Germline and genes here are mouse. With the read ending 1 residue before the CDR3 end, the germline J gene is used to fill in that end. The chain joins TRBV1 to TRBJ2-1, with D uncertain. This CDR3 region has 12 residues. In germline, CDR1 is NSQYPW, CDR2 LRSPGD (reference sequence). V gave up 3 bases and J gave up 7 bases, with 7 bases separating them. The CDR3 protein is CTCSARRAEQFF. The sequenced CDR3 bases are TGCACCTGCAGTGCCCGGAGGGCTGAGCAGTTC.

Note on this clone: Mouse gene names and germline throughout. Here the CDR3 reads CSSSRQSNTGQLYF. CDR3 DNA (partial): TGCTCCAGCAGTCGACAATCAAACACCGGGCAGCTCTAC. The chain employs TRBV23 and TRBJ2-2; the table assigns TRBD1, which was not confirmed against the DNA. The CDR3 end falls 1 residue outside the read, so it is completed with the germline J gene. The length of the CDR3 is 14 residues. CDR1 is KGHTA and CDR2 is FQNQQP in the germline V gene.

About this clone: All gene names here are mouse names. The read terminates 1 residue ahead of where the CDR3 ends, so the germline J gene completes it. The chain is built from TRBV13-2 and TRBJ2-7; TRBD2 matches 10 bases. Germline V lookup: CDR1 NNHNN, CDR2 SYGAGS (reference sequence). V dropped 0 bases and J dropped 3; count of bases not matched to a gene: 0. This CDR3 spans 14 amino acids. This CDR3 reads CASGDGTGGYEQYF. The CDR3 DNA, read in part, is TGTGCCAGCGGTGATGGGACTGGGGGCTATGAACAGTAC.

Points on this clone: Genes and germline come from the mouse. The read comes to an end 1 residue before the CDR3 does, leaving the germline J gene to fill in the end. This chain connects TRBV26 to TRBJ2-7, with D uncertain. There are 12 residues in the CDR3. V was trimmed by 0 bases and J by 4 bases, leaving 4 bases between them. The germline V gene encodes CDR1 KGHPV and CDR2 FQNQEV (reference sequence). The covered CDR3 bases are TGTGCCAGCAGTCTGTCCGGTTATGAACAGTAC. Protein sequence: CASSLSGYEQY. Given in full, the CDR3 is CASSLSGYEQYF.

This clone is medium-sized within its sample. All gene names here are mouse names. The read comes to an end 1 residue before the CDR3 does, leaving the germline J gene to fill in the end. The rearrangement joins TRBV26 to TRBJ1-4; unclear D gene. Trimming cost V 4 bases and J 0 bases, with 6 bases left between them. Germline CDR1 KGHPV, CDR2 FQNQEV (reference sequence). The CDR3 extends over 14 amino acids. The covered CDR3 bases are TGTGCCAGCAGTCGGGAAATTTCCAACGAAAGATTATTT. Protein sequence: CASSREISNERLF. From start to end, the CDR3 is CASSREISNERLFF.

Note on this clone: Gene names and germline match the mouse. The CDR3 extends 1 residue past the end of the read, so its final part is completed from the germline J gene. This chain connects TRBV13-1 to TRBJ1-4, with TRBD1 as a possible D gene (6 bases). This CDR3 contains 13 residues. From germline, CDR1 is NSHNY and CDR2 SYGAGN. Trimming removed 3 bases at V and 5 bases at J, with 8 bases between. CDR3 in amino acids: CASSGTENERLFF. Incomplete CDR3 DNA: TGTGCCAGCAGTGGGACAGAAAACGAAAGATTATTT.

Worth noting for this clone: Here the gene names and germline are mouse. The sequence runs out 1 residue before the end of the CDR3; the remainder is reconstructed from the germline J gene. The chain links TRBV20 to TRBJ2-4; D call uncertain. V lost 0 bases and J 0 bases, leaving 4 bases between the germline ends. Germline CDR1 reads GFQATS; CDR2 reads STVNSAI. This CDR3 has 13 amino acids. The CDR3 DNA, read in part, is TGTGGTGCTAGGGATCCTAGTCAAAACACCTTGTAC. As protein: CGARDPSQNTLY. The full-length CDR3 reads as CGARDPSQNTLYF.